This TCR beta chain emerged from a study of OX40 agonist ivuxolimab in advanced cancers. The study's findings and limits: Clonal expansion from baseline to week 6 occurred in both CD4+ and CD8+ T cells.

As regards this clone: The antigen is undetermined.

Clones were read by immunoSEQ multiplex PCR, and TCRdb kept only the in-frame ones, dropping some. The sample contains about 82,000 clones, roughly 85% of which appear only once. The CDR3 length is 15 residues. V shed 4 bases and J shed 0 bases, with 11 bases lying between them. Germline V lookup: CDR1 MGHRA, CDR2 YSYEKL. Source: CD4+ or CD8+ T cells sorted from blood, taken in a trial of the OX40 agonist ivuxolimab. The TCR originated in an adult with an advanced solid tumor such as melanoma, head and neck, liver or kidney cancer. The J gene is TRBJ2-3, the V gene TRBV4-1; TRBD1 or TRBD2 may be the D gene (6 bases each). CDR3 in amino acids: CASSRGGRSTDTQYF. The CDR3 bases are TGCGCCAGCAGCCGAGGGGGGCGGAGCACAGATACGCAGTATTTT.